This T cell receptor beta chain was recorded in a study of T cells in Graves' hyperthyroidism and ophthalmopathy. Whole-study results and caveats: Blood samples included most of the expanded thyroid clonotypes exceeding 0.001. Patients with ophthalmopathy were separated from those with stable hyperthyroidism by a 13 V-J model.

Note on this clonotype: Its antigen is unknown.

Amplification yielded TCR beta CDR3 regions, with RNA transcripts as the source. Using the HTBI primer set, a first-round RT-PCR was run on the TCR CDR3. TCRdb independently ran MiXCR on the multiplex PCR reads; one entry per CDR3 protein. In the table there are approximately 640,000 distinct CDR3 sequences, roughly 45% of which are singletons. Germline V gene data show CDR1 as MNHEY and CDR2 as SVGAGI. Trimming stripped 0 bases from V and 5 bases from J, with 11 bases between. The CDR3 runs 15 residues. The chain links TRBV6-5 to TRBJ1-5; the D is unclear. The clonotype originates from an adult man with Graves' disease, either hyperthyroidism or ophthalmopathy (not recorded which). The sequencing input was peripheral blood or thyroid tissue (not recorded which). The CDR3 DNA reads as TGTGCCAGCAGTTACTCTCGGGGAAGAGATCAGCCCCAGCATTTT. It specifies CASSYSRGRDQPQHF.